Many counts were recorded for the clone carrying this T cell receptor beta chain. The antigen is unknown. The CDR3 is 16 residues long. V trimming: 4 bases; J trimming: 8 bases; junction bases outside the gene matches: 14. CDR1 is KGHDR and CDR2 is SFDVKD in the germline V gene. There were TCR beta CDR3 regions amplified from RNA transcripts. First-round RT-PCR with HTBI primers amplified the TCR CDR3 region. TCRdb itself ran the multiplex PCR reads through MiXCR, one entry per CDR3 protein. The data contain around 610,000 distinct CDR3 sequences, roughly 14% of them singletons. The source of the sample is a study of T cells in Graves' hyperthyroidism and ophthalmopathy. Study-level points and caveats: The model predicted ophthalmopathy a median approximately six months before onset. Most thyroid clonotypes expanded above 0.001 appeared in blood too. In simple terms, a model built on 13 V-J features told ophthalmopathy apart from stable hyperthyroidism.

Patients with uncontrolled infections, other autoimmune diseases, pregnancy or lactation were excluded. The sequenced sample consisted of blood. This TCR was recovered from a woman aged 40 to 55 with Graves' ophthalmopathy. The genes are TRBV24-1 and TRBJ1-2; TRBD1 matches 8 bases. The CDR3 region has the DNA TGTGCCACCAGTGAGGACCCCGGGACAGGACGTTACGGCTACACCTTC. Protein: CATSEDPGTGRYGYTF.